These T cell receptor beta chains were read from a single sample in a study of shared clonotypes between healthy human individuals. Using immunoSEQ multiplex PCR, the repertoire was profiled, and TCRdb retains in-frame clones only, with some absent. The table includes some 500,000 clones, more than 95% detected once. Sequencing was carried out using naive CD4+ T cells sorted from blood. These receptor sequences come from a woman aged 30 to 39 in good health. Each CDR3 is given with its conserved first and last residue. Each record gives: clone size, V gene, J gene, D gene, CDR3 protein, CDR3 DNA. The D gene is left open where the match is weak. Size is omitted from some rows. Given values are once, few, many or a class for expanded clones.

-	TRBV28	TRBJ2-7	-	CASSLVYEQYF	TGTGCCAGCAGCTTAGTCTACGAGCAGTACTTC
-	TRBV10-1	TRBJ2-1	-	CASSESKSGRLFF	TGCGCCAGCAGTGAGTCGAAGTCAGGGAGATTGTTCTTC
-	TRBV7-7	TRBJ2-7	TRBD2	CASSPGTSGGEQYF	TGTGCCAGCAGCCCCGGGACTAGCGGCGGCGAGCAGTACTTC
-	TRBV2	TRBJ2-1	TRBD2	CASKPGLRSDEQFF	TGTGCCAGTAAACCGGGACTACGTTCCGATGAGCAGTTCTTC
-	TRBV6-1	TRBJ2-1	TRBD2	CASKAGTSGNYEQFF	TGTGCCAGTAAAGCCGGGACTAGCGGGAACTATGAGCAGTTCTTC
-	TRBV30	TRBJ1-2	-	CAWSVLSDYGYTF	TGTGCCTGGAGTGTATTGTCGGACTATGGCTACACCTTC
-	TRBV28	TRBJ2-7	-	CASSSGQTYYEQYF	TGTGCCAGCAGTTCAGGACAGACCTACTACGAGCAGTACTTC
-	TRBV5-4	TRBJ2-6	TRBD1	CASSTPGQGAHGANVLTF	TGTGCCAGCAGCACTCCGGGACAGGGGGCGCATGGGGCCAACGTCCTGACTTTC
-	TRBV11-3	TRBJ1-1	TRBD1	CASSLGGQGRNTEAFF	TGTGCCAGCAGCTTAGGTGGACAGGGACGAAACACTGAAGCTTTCTTT
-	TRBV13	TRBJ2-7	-	CASSLRKSSYEQYF	TGTGCCAGCAGCCTGAGAAAAAGCTCCTACGAGCAGTACTTC
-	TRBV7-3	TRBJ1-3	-	CASSYNPPTTDLSGNTIYF	TGTGCCAGCAGCTACAACCCCCCCACGACAGACCTCTCTGGAAACACCATATATTTT
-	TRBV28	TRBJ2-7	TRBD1	CASSPGTGAREQYF	TGTGCCAGCAGTCCCGGGACAGGGGCAAGGGAGCAGTACTTC
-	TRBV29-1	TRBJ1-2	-	CSVEGYTF	TGCAGCGTTGAAGGCTACACCTTC
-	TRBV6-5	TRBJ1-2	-	CASSSGSGYTF	TGTGCCAGCAGTTCGGGAAGTGGCTACACCTTC
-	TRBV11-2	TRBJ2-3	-	CASARLLGADTQYF	TGTGCCAGTGCCCGTCTCTTGGGTGCAGATACGCAGTATTTT
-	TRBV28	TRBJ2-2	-	CASTETSGSTGELFF	TGTGCCAGCACCGAAACCAGCGGGTCCACCGGGGAGCTGTTTTTT
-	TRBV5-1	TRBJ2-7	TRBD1	CASSFTGTGLEQYF	TGCGCCAGCAGCTTCACCGGGACAGGGCTCGAGCAGTACTTC
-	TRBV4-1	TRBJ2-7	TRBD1	CASSPQDRDYEQYF	TGCGCCAGCAGCCCTCAAGACAGGGACTACGAGCAGTACTTC
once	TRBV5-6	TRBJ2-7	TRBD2	CASSSAGLAGVYEQYF	TGTGCCAGCAGCTCTGCCGGATTAGCGGGAGTCTACGAGCAGTACTTC
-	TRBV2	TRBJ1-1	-	CATGGPNTEAFF	TGTGCCACGGGGGGACCCAACACTGAAGCTTTCTTT
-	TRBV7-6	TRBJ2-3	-	CASSHFQSTDTQYF	TGTGCCAGCAGCCATTTCCAGTCCACAGATACGCAGTATTTT
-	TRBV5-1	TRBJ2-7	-	CASSLVPGSSYEQYF	TGCGCCAGCAGCTTGGTGCCGGGAAGCTCCTACGAGCAGTACTTC